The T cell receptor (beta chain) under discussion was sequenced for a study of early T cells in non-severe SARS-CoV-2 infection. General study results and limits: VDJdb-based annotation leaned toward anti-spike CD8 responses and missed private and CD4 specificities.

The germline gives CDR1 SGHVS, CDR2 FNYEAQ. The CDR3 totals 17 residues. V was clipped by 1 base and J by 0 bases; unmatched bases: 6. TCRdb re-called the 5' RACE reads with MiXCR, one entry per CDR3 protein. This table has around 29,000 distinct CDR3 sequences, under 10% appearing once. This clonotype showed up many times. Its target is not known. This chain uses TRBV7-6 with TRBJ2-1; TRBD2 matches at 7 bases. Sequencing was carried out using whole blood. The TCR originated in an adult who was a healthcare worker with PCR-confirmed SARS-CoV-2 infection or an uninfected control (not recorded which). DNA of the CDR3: TGTGCCAGCAGCTTAGGTAGCGGGCTAAGCTCCTACAATGAGCAGTTCTTC. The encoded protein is CASSLGSGLSSYNEQFF. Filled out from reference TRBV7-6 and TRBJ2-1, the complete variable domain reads GAGVSQSPRYKVTKRGQDVALRCDPISGHVSLYWYRQALGQGPEFLTYFNYEAQQDKSGLPNDRFSAERPEGSISTLTIQRTEQRDSAMYRCASSLGSGLSSYNEQFFGPGTRLTVL.